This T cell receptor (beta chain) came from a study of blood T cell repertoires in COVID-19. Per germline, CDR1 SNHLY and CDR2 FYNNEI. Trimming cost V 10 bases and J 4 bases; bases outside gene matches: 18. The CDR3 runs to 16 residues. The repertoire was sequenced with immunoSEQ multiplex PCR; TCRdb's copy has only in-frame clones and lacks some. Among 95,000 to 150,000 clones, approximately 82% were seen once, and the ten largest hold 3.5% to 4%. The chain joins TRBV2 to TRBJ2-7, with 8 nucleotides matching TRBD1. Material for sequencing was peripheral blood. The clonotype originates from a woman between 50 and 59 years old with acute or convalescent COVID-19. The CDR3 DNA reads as TGTGCCACCGTCCCAGGGGGCGCGAGGGGAAAGTACGAGCAGTACTTC. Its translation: CATVPGGARGKYEQYF.